Listed below are T cell receptor beta chains from one sample, sequenced in a study of T-cell memory formation after mild COVID-19. TCRdb re-derived calls from the 5' RACE reads in MiXCR, one entry per CDR3 protein. The sample records a few hundred thousand distinct CDR3 sequences, 15% to 20% being singletons. The specimen was PBMCs or a T cell subset sorted from them (not recorded which). These receptors were collected from a man aged 18 to 29 who had mild COVID-19 (a few samples of this study predate the infection). Cell type and time point are not known. CDR3s include the opening cysteine and the closing phenylalanine or tryptophan. The order of the fields is D gene, clone size, J gene, V gene, CDR3 length, CDR3 DNA, CDR3 protein. A D gene is named only where the DNA matches it firmly. Rows give clone size only sometimes, using once, few, many, or a class for an expanded clone.

d_gene: TRBD2; abundance: many; j_gene: TRBJ2-1; v_gene: TRBV12-3/TRBV12-4; len: 18; CDR3nt: TGTGCCAGGGGGAGACTAGCGGGGGGGCCCCAGCTCCACAATGAGCAGTTCTTC; CDR3aa: CARGRLAGGPQLHNEQFF
d_gene: NA; abundance: NA; j_gene: TRBJ1-5; v_gene: TRBV12-3/TRBV12-4; len: 14; CDR3nt: TGTGCCAGCAGTGGCGGATGGGGGGATCAGCCCCAGCATTTT; CDR3aa: CASSGGWGDQPQHF
d_gene: NA; abundance: many; j_gene: TRBJ1-1; v_gene: TRBV12-3/TRBV12-4; len: 15; CDR3nt: TGTGCCAGCAGTCCTCTGGGGGGCAGGAACACTGAAGCTTTCTTT; CDR3aa: CASSPLGGRNTEAFF
d_gene: NA; abundance: NA; j_gene: TRBJ1-3; v_gene: TRBV18; len: 14; CDR3nt: TGTGCCAGCGGGCTCTACGGAGGAGGAAACACCATATATTTT; CDR3aa: CASGLYGGGNTIYF
d_gene: NA; abundance: few; j_gene: TRBJ2-5; v_gene: TRBV10-2; len: 13; CDR3nt: TGCGCCAGCAGCCCCAGCGTCCCCGGGACCCAGTACTTC; CDR3aa: CASSPSVPGTQYF
d_gene: TRBD2; abundance: few; j_gene: TRBJ2-5; v_gene: TRBV7-2; len: 15; CDR3nt: TGTGCCAGCAGCTTAGAGGGACTAGGATTGTTGGCCCAGTACTTC; CDR3aa: CASSLEGLGLLAQYF
d_gene: NA; abundance: few; j_gene: TRBJ2-7; v_gene: TRBV12-3/TRBV12-4; len: 14; CDR3nt: TGTGCCAGCAGTTCGTGGAGGGGGCTTTACGAGCAGTACTTC; CDR3aa: CASSSWRGLYEQYF
d_gene: NA; abundance: NA; j_gene: TRBJ2-3; v_gene: TRBV6-6; len: 12; CDR3nt: TGTGCCAGCAGCTTTTCGGCGGATACGCAGTATTTT; CDR3aa: CASSFSADTQYF
d_gene: NA; abundance: NA; j_gene: TRBJ1-1; v_gene: TRBV12-3/TRBV12-4; len: 12; CDR3nt: TGTGCCAGCAGTTCTGGCTGGGCTGAAGCTTTCTTT; CDR3aa: CASSSGWAEAFF
d_gene: NA; abundance: NA; j_gene: TRBJ1-2; v_gene: TRBV20-1; len: 15; CDR3nt: TGCAGTGCTACTTCTCAGAGGGGAACCCTAGAGGGCTACACCTTC; CDR3aa: CSATSQRGTLEGYTF
d_gene: NA; abundance: NA; j_gene: TRBJ2-5; v_gene: TRBV7-2; len: 16; CDR3nt: TGTGCCAGCAGCTCAAAATGGGGCTACCCACAAGAGACCCAGTACTTC; CDR3aa: CASSSKWGYPQETQYF
d_gene: NA; abundance: few; j_gene: TRBJ1-1; v_gene: TRBV6-5; len: 12; CDR3nt: TGTGCCAGCAGTTACTCGGGGTATGAAGCTTTCTTT; CDR3aa: CASSYSGYEAFF
d_gene: TRBD1; abundance: few; j_gene: TRBJ2-7; v_gene: TRBV6-2/TRBV6-3; len: 13; CDR3nt: TGTGCCAGCAGGAGGACAGGGGCCTACGAGCAGTACTTC; CDR3aa: CASRRTGAYEQYF
d_gene: TRBD1; abundance: NA; j_gene: TRBJ2-2; v_gene: TRBV19; len: 15; CDR3nt: TGTGCCAGTAGTCCGTGGACAGGGGCCACCGGGGAGCTGTTTTTT; CDR3aa: CASSPWTGATGELFF
d_gene: NA; abundance: NA; j_gene: TRBJ2-2; v_gene: TRBV11-2; len: 15; CDR3nt: TGTGCCAGCAGCTTACGGGTCAGGTCCACCGGGGAGCTGTTTTTT; CDR3aa: CASSLRVRSTGELFF
d_gene: TRBD1; abundance: few; j_gene: TRBJ1-1; v_gene: TRBV6-6; len: 14; CDR3nt: TGTGCCAGTTACCGGGACAGGGATAACACTGAAGCTTTCTTT; CDR3aa: CASYRDRDNTEAFF
d_gene: NA; abundance: NA; j_gene: TRBJ1-6; v_gene: TRBV12-3/TRBV12-4; len: 12; CDR3nt: TGTGCCAGCAGTTTTGAGGGTTCACCCCTCCACTTT; CDR3aa: CASSFEGSPLHF
d_gene: NA; abundance: few; j_gene: TRBJ2-2; v_gene: TRBV24-1; len: 12; CDR3nt: TGTGCCACCGAGGGGGATTCCGGGGAGCTGTTTTTT; CDR3aa: CATEGDSGELFF
d_gene: NA; abundance: few; j_gene: TRBJ2-2; v_gene: TRBV4-2; len: 14; CDR3nt: TGTGCCAGCAGCCAAGGAGACACGGGCGGGGAGCTGTTTTTT; CDR3aa: CASSQGDTGGELFF
d_gene: NA; abundance: NA; j_gene: TRBJ1-2; v_gene: TRBV12-3/TRBV12-4; len: 13; CDR3nt: TGTGCCAGCAGTACCAACGGCGGCTATGGCTACACCTTC; CDR3aa: CASSTNGGYGYTF
d_gene: TRBD2; abundance: NA; j_gene: TRBJ2-1; v_gene: TRBV28; len: 13; CDR3nt: TGTGCCAGCCGAAGCGGGGGGGCCCATGAGCAGTTCTTC; CDR3aa: CASRSGGAHEQFF
d_gene: NA; abundance: few; j_gene: TRBJ2-2; v_gene: TRBV5-1; len: 18; CDR3nt: TGCGCCAGCAGCCGGAGCGGCGGAACCAACGCCAACACCGGGGAGCTGTTTTTT; CDR3aa: CASSRSGGTNANTGELFF
d_gene: NA; abundance: once; j_gene: TRBJ2-7; v_gene: TRBV4-1; len: 19; CDR3nt: TGCGCCAGCAGCCAAGCATCGCCCGATACCCACTACGGCCCCTACGAGCAGTACTTC; CDR3aa: CASSQASPDTHYGPYEQYF
d_gene: TRBD1; abundance: NA; j_gene: TRBJ2-7; v_gene: TRBV7-6; len: 15; CDR3nt: TGTGCCAGCAGCTTACTCCCAGGGGGCCAGGACGAGCAGTACTTC; CDR3aa: CASSLLPGGQDEQYF
d_gene: NA; abundance: NA; j_gene: TRBJ1-2; v_gene: TRBV27; len: 14; CDR3nt: TGTGCCAGCCCCGGCCCGTTCGGGTCCCATGGCTACACCTTC; CDR3aa: CASPGPFGSHGYTF
d_gene: TRBD1; abundance: few; j_gene: TRBJ1-6; v_gene: TRBV7-9; len: 15; CDR3nt: TGTGCCAGCAGCTCCAGACAGGGGGCAACCTCACCCCTCCACTTT; CDR3aa: CASSSRQGATSPLHF
d_gene: TRBD1; abundance: NA; j_gene: TRBJ1-4; v_gene: TRBV7-6; len: 15; CDR3nt: TGTGCCAGCAGCTTATGGACAGGGGAGGGTGAAAAACTGTTTTTT; CDR3aa: CASSLWTGEGEKLFF
d_gene: TRBD1; abundance: many; j_gene: TRBJ2-7; v_gene: TRBV5-1; len: 16; CDR3nt: TGCGCCAGCAGCCCAGGGGGACAGGGTATTTTCTACGAGCAGTACTTC; CDR3aa: CASSPGGQGIFYEQYF
d_gene: NA; abundance: NA; j_gene: TRBJ1-1; v_gene: TRBV6-1; len: 13; CDR3nt: TGTGCCAGCACTCGGGTTTGGGACACTGAAGCTTTCTTT; CDR3aa: CASTRVWDTEAFF
d_gene: TRBD1; abundance: NA; j_gene: TRBJ2-5; v_gene: TRBV7-3; len: 14; CDR3nt: TGTGCCAGCAGCTCCGGGACAGGAACAGAGACCCAGTACTTC; CDR3aa: CASSSGTGTETQYF
d_gene: TRBD1; abundance: NA; j_gene: TRBJ2-5; v_gene: TRBV5-1; len: 16; CDR3nt: TGCGCCAGCAGCCAAACTGGACAGGGAGGAGAGGAGACCCAGTACTTC; CDR3aa: CASSQTGQGGEETQYF
d_gene: NA; abundance: NA; j_gene: TRBJ1-2; v_gene: TRBV28; len: 14; CDR3nt: TGTGCCAGCAGTCAAGGGGGATATGGCTATGGCTACACCTTC; CDR3aa: CASSQGGYGYGYTF
d_gene: NA; abundance: few; j_gene: TRBJ2-3; v_gene: TRBV9; len: 17; CDR3nt: TGTGCCAGCAGCACCTCCAAAACTAGGCCCCTCACAGATACGCAGTATTTT; CDR3aa: CASSTSKTRPLTDTQYF
d_gene: TRBD1; abundance: few; j_gene: TRBJ2-7; v_gene: TRBV5-1; len: 14; CDR3nt: TGCGCCAGCAGCCTACAGGGGACAGACTACGAGCAGTACTTC; CDR3aa: CASSLQGTDYEQYF
d_gene: NA; abundance: many; j_gene: TRBJ2-5; v_gene: TRBV12-3/TRBV12-4; len: 12; CDR3nt: TGTGCCAGCAGTTTTGAAGAAGAGACCCAGTACTTC; CDR3aa: CASSFEEETQYF
d_gene: NA; abundance: few; j_gene: TRBJ2-7; v_gene: TRBV10-3; len: 17; CDR3nt: TGTGCCACCACCCCGGGGTCCGGCAGAAAGCCGTCTTACGAGCAGTACTTC; CDR3aa: CATTPGSGRKPSYEQYF
d_gene: NA; abundance: few; j_gene: TRBJ1-3; v_gene: TRBV7-2; len: 12; CDR3nt: TGTGCCAGCAGCACCGACGGGCGCACCATATATTTT; CDR3aa: CASSTDGRTIYF
d_gene: NA; abundance: NA; j_gene: TRBJ2-1; v_gene: TRBV27; len: 10; CDR3nt: TGTGCCAGCAGTTGCCATGAGCAGTTCTTC; CDR3aa: CASSCHEQFF
d_gene: NA; abundance: few; j_gene: TRBJ1-1; v_gene: TRBV6-2/TRBV6-3; len: 19; CDR3nt: TGTGCCAGCAGTTACCCATTTGCGGCCTCTGGGACCATGAACACTGAAGCTTTCTTT; CDR3aa: CASSYPFAASGTMNTEAFF
d_gene: NA; abundance: few; j_gene: TRBJ1-1; v_gene: TRBV6-6; len: 14; CDR3nt: TGTGCCAGCAGTTGGTCGGTCCGGGATACTGAAGCTTTCTTT; CDR3aa: CASSWSVRDTEAFF
d_gene: NA; abundance: NA; j_gene: TRBJ2-2; v_gene: TRBV10-3; len: 17; CDR3nt: TGTGCCATCAGTCCCCGCGGCCAGGGCTCGAACACCGGGGAGCTGTTTTTT; CDR3aa: CAISPRGQGSNTGELFF
d_gene: TRBD1; abundance: NA; j_gene: TRBJ2-2; v_gene: TRBV6-2/TRBV6-3; len: 13; CDR3nt: TGTGCCACAACGGACAGGGTTTCCGGGGAGCTGTTTTTT; CDR3aa: CATTDRVSGELFF
d_gene: TRBD2; abundance: few; j_gene: TRBJ2-3; v_gene: TRBV29-1; len: 14; CDR3nt: TGCAGCGTCTTACTAGCGGCGAAATGGGATACGCAGTATTTT; CDR3aa: CSVLLAAKWDTQYF
d_gene: NA; abundance: NA; j_gene: TRBJ2-7; v_gene: TRBV12-3/TRBV12-4; len: 15; CDR3nt: TGTGCCAGCAGTTCTTGGGAGTCCTTTCCCTACGAGCAGTACTTC; CDR3aa: CASSSWESFPYEQYF
d_gene: TRBD2; abundance: NA; j_gene: TRBJ2-3; v_gene: TRBV20-1; len: 15; CDR3nt: TGCAGTGCTTCCCGGACTAGCGGGGGTATAGCTACGCGGTATTTT; CDR3aa: CSASRTSGGIATRYF
d_gene: NA; abundance: NA; j_gene: TRBJ1-2; v_gene: TRBV20-1; len: 13; CDR3nt: TGCAGTGCTGGCGGGACCGGGGGCCTACAACAACATTTC; CDR3aa: CSAGGTGGLQQHF
d_gene: TRBD1; abundance: few; j_gene: TRBJ1-4; v_gene: TRBV29-1; len: 15; CDR3nt: TGCAGCGTTGAAGACCCGGGACAGAGTAATGAAAAACTGTTTTTT; CDR3aa: CSVEDPGQSNEKLFF
d_gene: NA; abundance: NA; j_gene: TRBJ1-1; v_gene: TRBV19; len: 16; CDR3nt: TGTGCCAGTAGTCAATGGAAGCCGGGTGAGAACACTGAAGCTTTCTTT; CDR3aa: CASSQWKPGENTEAFF
d_gene: TRBD1; abundance: NA; j_gene: TRBJ1-6; v_gene: TRBV4-3; len: 16; CDR3nt: TGCGCCAGCAGCCAAGACCTGACAGGGGGCTATTCACCCCTCCACTTT; CDR3aa: CASSQDLTGGYSPLHF
d_gene: NA; abundance: NA; j_gene: TRBJ2-7; v_gene: TRBV4-1; len: 14; CDR3nt: TGCGCCAGCAGCCCAACTAGGGTTGACTACGAGCAGTACTTC; CDR3aa: CASSPTRVDYEQYF
d_gene: NA; abundance: NA; j_gene: TRBJ1-5; v_gene: TRBV7-2; len: 16; CDR3nt: TGTGCCAGCAGCTTAACGGCAGGGTTGTACAATCAGCCCCAGCATTTT; CDR3aa: CASSLTAGLYNQPQHF
d_gene: NA; abundance: few; j_gene: TRBJ1-2; v_gene: TRBV7-9; len: 14; CDR3nt: TGTGCCAGCAGCTTAGCGAGAGCTCGCTATGGCTACACCTTC; CDR3aa: CASSLARARYGYTF
d_gene: TRBD2; abundance: few; j_gene: TRBJ2-7; v_gene: TRBV4-2; len: 17; CDR3nt: TGTGCCAGCAGCCAAGACACCCGACTAGCGGGGTCCTACGAGCAGTACTTC; CDR3aa: CASSQDTRLAGSYEQYF
d_gene: TRBD2; abundance: NA; j_gene: TRBJ2-1; v_gene: TRBV6-2/TRBV6-3; len: 19; CDR3nt: TGTGCCACCAAACCGTTAGCGGGGGGGCCATACAGCTCCTACAATGAGCAGTTCTTC; CDR3aa: CATKPLAGGPYSSYNEQFF
d_gene: NA; abundance: NA; j_gene: TRBJ1-3; v_gene: TRBV10-3; len: 14; CDR3nt: TGTGCCATCAGCGGGACGGCGTCTGGAAACACCATATATTTT; CDR3aa: CAISGTASGNTIYF
d_gene: NA; abundance: once; j_gene: TRBJ1-2; v_gene: TRBV20-1; len: 14; CDR3nt: TGCAGTGCTAGAGATCTGTGGGGGAACTATGGCTACACCTTC; CDR3aa: CSARDLWGNYGYTF
d_gene: TRBD1; abundance: few; j_gene: TRBJ2-2; v_gene: TRBV28; len: 15; CDR3nt: TGTGCCAGCAGTTCCGGGGACAGGAACACCGGGGAGCTGTTTTTT; CDR3aa: CASSSGDRNTGELFF
d_gene: NA; abundance: NA; j_gene: TRBJ1-4; v_gene: TRBV7-9; len: 11; CDR3nt: TGTGCCAGCAGCCGTCATGAAAAACTGTTTTTT; CDR3aa: CASSRHEKLFF
d_gene: NA; abundance: NA; j_gene: TRBJ1-2; v_gene: TRBV28; len: 12; CDR3nt: TGTGCCAGCAGTTCCTCTTCTTATGGCTACACCTTC; CDR3aa: CASSSSSYGYTF
d_gene: NA; abundance: few; j_gene: TRBJ2-5; v_gene: TRBV11-2; len: 13; CDR3nt: TGTGCCAGCAGGGCACTGTGGCAAGAGACCCAGTACTTC; CDR3aa: CASRALWQETQYF